Presented here are 25 T cell receptor beta chains from one specimen sequenced in a study of cytomegalovirus exposure and HLA in healthy donors. PCR used 60 Vbeta primers and 13 Jbeta primers. Sequencing was performed with immunoSEQ multiplex PCR; in TCRdb, only in-frame clones are kept and a portion is missing. The table lists roughly 120,000 clones, about 8.6% of them singletons. Material: PBMCs. The receptors originated from a woman between 35 and 50 years old in good health and CMV-seropositive.

The chain recombines TRBV7-2 with TRBJ1-2; TRBD1 agrees at 9 bases. CDR1 is SGHTA and CDR2 is FQGNSA in the germline V gene. V lost 2 bases, J lost 11 bases, and 12 bases stayed unmatched. The CDR3 covers 15 residues. CDR3 coding DNA: TGTGCCAGCAGCTTAACCCCACCGGGACAGGGTGGGTACACCTTC. It is translated as CASSLTPPGQGGYTF. The full variable domain, completed using reference TRBV7-2 and TRBJ1-2, is GAGVSQSPSNKVTEKGKDVELRCDPISGHTALYWYRQSLGQGLEFLIYFQGNSAPDKSGLPSDRFSAERTGGSVSTLTIQRTQQEDSAVYLCASSLTPPGQGGYTFGSGTRLTVV.

The rearrangement joins TRBV18 to TRBJ2-2, with D possibly being TRBD1 (5 bases). This CDR3 contains 15 residues. V dropped 4 bases and J dropped 7 bases, with 16 bases sitting between them. Germline CDR1 KGHSH, CDR2 LQKENI. The CDR3 loop is CASSQTTEMYGELFF. The CDR3 DNA reads TGTGCCAGCTCACAAACGACAGAAATGTACGGGGAGCTGTTTTTT.

This chain uses TRBV5-6 with TRBJ2-1; TRBD1 aligns across 8 bases. CDR3 size: 14 residues. V was clipped by 1 base and J by 7 bases; unmatched bases: 4. Germline V gene data show CDR1 as SGHDT and CDR2 as YYEEEE. The CDR3 bases are TGTGCCAGCAGCTTGAGGCAGGGGGCGAATGAGCAGTTCTTC. Protein: CASSLRQGANEQFF.

V usage is TRBV27 and J usage is TRBJ1-5; 8 bases align to TRBD1. In germline, CDR1 is MNHEY, CDR2 SMNVEV (reference sequence). CDR3 length: 14 amino acids. The J segment lost 5 bases and the V segment lost 5 bases, leaving 5 bases of the junction unmatched. CDR3 sequence (DNA): TGTGCCAGCAGTATCAGGACAGGGCATCAGCCCCAGCATTTT. Protein: CASSIRTGHQPQHF.

The chain recombines TRBV5-1 with TRBJ1-1; TRBD1 matches at 7 bases. Germline-derived CDR1 and CDR2 are SGHRS and YFSETQ. This CDR3 region has 15 residues. With 4 bases clipped from V and 0 bases from J, the junction kept 6 bases outside the gene matches. Here the CDR3 reads CASSRGQLMNTEAFF. The CDR3, as DNA: TGCGCCAGCAGCCGGGGACAGCTGATGAACACTGAAGCTTTCTTT.

In its sample, this clone was seen a few times. The genes are TRBV7-8 and TRBJ1-1; D unresolved. CDR1 is SGHVS, CDR2 FQNEAQ, per germline. The CDR3 is 15 amino acids. Between the trimmed V and J ends, which lost 1 base and 0 bases, there was a span of 9 bases. The CDR3 DNA sequence: TGTGCCAGCAGCTTAGTCGGGATGTTGAACACTGAAGCTTTCTTT. Residues: CASSLVGMLNTEAFF.

This clone has just a few counts. J is TRBJ1-4 and V is TRBV7-9; D unresolved. Trimming stripped 1 base from V and 10 bases from J, with 13 bases between. The CDR3 has 14 amino acids. Germline V gene sequence: CDR1 SEHNR, CDR2 FQNEAQ (reference sequence). CDR3 amino acids: CASSLDASLGKLFF. CDR3 nucleotides: TGTGCCAGCAGCTTAGATGCTTCTCTCGGAAAACTGTTTTTT.

This clone was seen only a few times. V and J are TRBV10-2 and TRBJ2-5, with TRBD1 matching 8 bases. V lost 2 bases to trimming and J lost 2 bases; unmatched junction nucleotides: 4. The CDR3 has 15 amino acids. Germline loops: CDR1 WSHSY, CDR2 SAAADI. CDR3 region: CASSERDRGQETQYF. The CDR3 DNA is TGCGCCAGCAGTGAGAGAGACAGGGGTCAAGAGACCCAGTACTTC.

This chain uses TRBV5-1 with TRBJ2-5; D uncertain. Between the trimmed V and J ends, which lost 0 bases and 4 bases, there was a span of 13 bases. Germline V gene sequence: CDR1 SGHRS, CDR2 YFSETQ. The CDR3 sequence is 15 residues long. CDR3 sequence: CASSLAAGEGETQYF. The CDR3, as DNA: TGCGCCAGCAGCTTGGCGGCAGGTGAAGGAGAGACCCAGTACTTC. Full variable domain (rest looked up from reference TRBV5-1 and TRBJ2-5): KAGVTQTPRYLIKTRGQQVTLSCSPISGHRSVSWYQQTPGQGLQFLFEYFSETQRNKGNFPGRFSGRQFSNSRSEMNVSTLELGDSALYLCASSLAAGEGETQYFGPGTRLLVL.

This clone was detected ten times or more. The CDR3 DNA reads as TGTGCCAGCAGTGAAGATATGGCGGGGGGGCCGCAAACCGGGGAGCTGTTTTTT. Protein product: CASSEDMAGGPQTGELFF. The chain combines TRBV2 with TRBJ2-2, with TRBD2 identical over 9 bases. This CDR3 has 18 amino acids. Trimming took 1 base from V and 5 from J; bases not matched to a gene: 11. The V gene's germline CDR1 is SNHLY and CDR2 FYNNEI. The full variable domain, with the rest looked up from reference TRBV2 and TRBJ2-2, is EPEVTQTPSHQVTQMGQEVILRCVPISNHLYFYWYRQILGQKVEFLVSFYNNEISEKSEIFDDQFSVERPDGSNFTLKIRSTKLEDSAMYFCASSEDMAGGPQTGELFFGEGSRLTVL.

The V gene is TRBV7-6, the J gene TRBJ1-1; D is ambiguous. The germline gives CDR1 SGHVS, CDR2 FNYEAQ. The V gene lost 1 base and the J gene lost 0 bases, with 9 bases spanning the gap. The CDR3 extends over 15 amino acids. The CDR3 coding sequence is TGTGCCAGCAGCTTAGGAGCGGTGATGAACACTGAAGCTTTCTTT. Amino acid sequence: CASSLGAVMNTEAFF.

This clone was seen a handful of times. The chain uses TRBV6-1 and TRBJ1-6, with 7 bases matching TRBD1. J lost 2 bases, V lost 5 bases, and 12 bases had no gene match. Germline V lookup: CDR1 MNHNS, CDR2 SASEGT. The CDR3 has 18 amino acids. This CDR3 is CASSKGEGAGTYNSPLHF. CDR3 DNA sequence: TGTGCCAGCAGTAAAGGAGAGGGGGCAGGGACCTATAATTCACCCCTCCACTTT.

This clone was recorded only once. The chain recombines TRBV14 with TRBJ2-3, with 8 bases aligning to TRBD2. This CDR3 contains 16 residues. The germline gives CDR1 SGHDN, CDR2 FVKESK. V lost 6 bases to trimming and J lost 3 bases; unmatched junction nucleotides: 11. DNA of the CDR3: TGTGCCAGCAGTCGTGTTCCGGGACTAGTGACAGATACGCAGTATTTT. Protein sequence: CASSRVPGLVTDTQYF.

This clone was found a few times. The gene calls are TRBV15 and TRBJ2-7; TRBD1 matches 9 bases. This CDR3 region has 16 residues. The trim removed 2 bases at V and 1 base at J, leaving 6 bases unmatched. Germline CDR1 LNHNV, CDR2 YYDKDF (reference sequence). The CDR3 sequence is CATSRTGQGMSYEQYF. In nucleotides, the CDR3 is TGTGCCACCAGCAGAACCGGACAGGGGATGTCCTACGAGCAGTACTTC.

The chain joins TRBV2 to TRBJ2-3; 9 bases are shared with TRBD2. Germline CDR1 is SNHLY and CDR2 is FYNNEI. Unmatched junction bases numbered 9, after V lost 2 bases and J lost 6 bases. The CDR3 runs to 16 residues. CDR3 in DNA: TGTGCCAGCAGTGAAAGGCGGCTAGCGGGGACCGATACGCAGTATTTT. Translation: CASSERRLAGTDTQYF.

This chain joins TRBV7-9 and TRBJ1-4; 8 bases are a match to TRBD1. The junction had 5 bases not matched to a gene; V was cut back by 4 bases and J by 10 bases. Germline CDR1 SEHNR, CDR2 FQNEAQ (reference sequence). This CDR3 is built from 13 residues. The CDR3 nucleotides read TGTGCCAGCAGCTCAGACAGGGGACTAAAACTGTTTTTT. This sequence encodes CASSSDRGLKLFF.

The sample holds a few counts of this clone. This chain links TRBV6-5 with TRBJ1-5; weak D call: TRBD1 (6 bases). V lost 5 bases and J lost 5, with 10 bases in between. Germline-derived CDR1 and CDR2 are MNHEY and SVGAGI. The CDR3 totals 13 residues. The CDR3 reads CASSPDRYQPQHF. CDR3 sequence (DNA): TGTGCCAGCAGTCCCGACAGGTATCAGCCCCAGCATTTT.

V usage is TRBV28 and J usage is TRBJ1-1; 8 bases are a match to TRBD1. The V and J ends lost 4 bases and 8 bases, in that order; junction bases with no gene match: 27. In germline, CDR1 is MDHEN, CDR2 SYDVKM. This CDR3 comprises 20 residues. Here the CDR3 DNA reads TGTGCCAGCAGTTCCTTAAAACACCGTGTTGCTCCAGGGGGCTTCTCCGAAGCTTTCTTT. The encoded protein is CASSSLKHRVAPGGFSEAFF.

This clone was seen only a few times. The V gene is TRBV7-9, the J gene TRBJ1-1, with D perhaps TRBD1 (6 bases). Trimming removed 4 bases at V and 1 base at J, with 13 bases between. Germline lookup yields CDR1 SEHNR and CDR2 FQNEAQ (reference sequence). CDR3 size: 15 residues. In nucleotides, the CDR3 is TGTGCCAGCAGCTCAACTGGGACACCGAACACTGAAGCTTTCTTT. Translation: CASSSTGTPNTEAFF.

This clone was observed a handful of times. The chain joins TRBV2 to TRBJ1-2; weak D call: TRBD1 (5 bases). The CDR3 totals 11 residues. Trimming removed 5 bases from V and 8 bases from J, with 9 bases in between. The germline V gene has CDR1 SNHLY and CDR2 FYNNEI. The CDR3 loop reads CASSQGGGYTF. CDR3 DNA: TGTGCCAGCAGTCAGGGTGGGGGCTACACCTTC.

This clone has just a few counts. This chain uses TRBV11-2 with TRBJ2-3; 10 bases align to TRBD2. The J segment lost 6 bases and the V segment lost 6 bases, leaving 6 bases of the junction unmatched. Germline CDR1 is SGHAT and CDR2 is FQNNGV. This CDR3 is built from 14 residues. CDR3 sequence (DNA): TGTGCCAGCAGTAGGGGACTAGCGTCGGATACGCAGTATTTT. Encoded protein: CASSRGLASDTQYF. Full variable domain (outside the CDR3, taken from reference TRBV11-2 and TRBJ2-3): EAGVAQSPRYKIIEKRQSVAFWCNPISGHATLYWYQQILGQGPKLLIQFQNNGVVDDSQLPKDRFSAERLKGVDSTLKIQPAKLEDSAVYLCASSRGLASDTQYFGPGTRLTVL.

This clone was counted between two and nine times. The chain has TRBV10-1 and TRBJ2-4; TRBD1 is a possible D gene (6 bases). The CDR3 consists of 16 residues. CDR1 WNHNN and CDR2 SYGVQD come from the germline V gene (reference sequence). Trimming shortened V by 2 bases and J by 4 bases, and 15 bases separated the two germline ends. The CDR3 bases are TGCGCCAGCAGTGAGCCCAGGCTTGGACAGAAAAACATTCAGTACTTC. Translating it yields CASSEPRLGQKNIQYF.

The chain recombines TRBV13 with TRBJ1-1; tentative D call: TRBD1 (6 bases). With 7 bases removed from V and 1 base from J, the gap between germline ends came to 19 bases. Germline V gene data show CDR1 as PRHDT and CDR2 as FYEKMQ (reference sequence). This CDR3 is 16 amino acids long. The CDR3 DNA sequence: TGTGCCAGCAACCCGAACCCCGGACAGCCGAACACTGAAGCTTTCTTT. The encoded protein is CASNPNPGQPNTEAFF.

This clone was observed a few times. V usage is TRBV6-1 and J usage is TRBJ1-4, with 8 bases identical to TRBD1. This CDR3 is built from 13 residues. V dropped 6 bases and J dropped 8; count of bases not matched to a gene: 5. CDR1 and CDR2 from the germline V gene are MNHNS and SASEGT. Written as DNA, the CDR3 is TGTGCCAGCAGCAGCTGGACAGGGGAAAAACTGTTTTTT. Its protein is CASSSWTGEKLFF.

This sequence joins TRBV2 and TRBJ1-4; D gene uncertain. Per germline, CDR1 SNHLY and CDR2 FYNNEI. Deletions cut 10 bases from V and 13 bases from J, with 22 bases between. The CDR3 length is 13 residues. Here the CDR3 DNA reads TGTGCCACTGTCAGGAACCCTTCGGGGAGACTGTTTTTT. Its protein product is CATVRNPSGRLFF.